This T cell receptor (beta chain) originates from a study of response to subunit inactivated influenza vaccine. The study, taken as a whole, reports: There was a suggestion from the authors that each seasonal influenza vaccination recruits few new T cells.

This clonotype was seen a handful of times. Antigen: not known. TCRdb re-derived calls from the RT-PCR reads in MiXCR, one entry per CDR3 protein. This sample carries hundreds of thousands of distinct CDR3 sequences, about 15% of them seen once, and the ten largest clones take around 7%. This material consisted of PBMCs from blood, taken 14 to 15 days before vaccination. The source of this sequence is a man in his fifties who received an inactivated influenza vaccine.

The CDR3 sequence: CASSSNWQNTIYF. The CDR3 DNA reads as TGTGCCAGCAGTTCCAACTGGCAAAACACCATATATTTT. The chain uses TRBV12-3 or TRBV12-4 and TRBJ1-3, with D hard to call. The CDR3 spans 13 residues. V was shortened by 4 bases and J by 6 bases, with 10 bases between the two germline ends.